The 23 T cell receptor beta chains in this list originate from one sample, sequenced in a study of yellow fever vaccine responses in identical twins. In TCRdb, the RT-PCR reads were re-called with MiXCR into one record per CDR3 protein. The sample has about 9,600 distinct CDR3 sequences, approximately 82% seen once. This material consisted of T cells from blood (PBMCs), unsorted or a sorted subset (not recorded which), taken before or after yellow fever vaccination (not recorded which). These receptors were taken from a woman aged 18-35 years who received the yellow fever vaccine.

The V and J genes are TRBV3-1 and TRBJ1-1; D may be TRBD1 (5 bases). CDR3 length: 16 residues. Trimming stripped 4 bases from V and 4 bases from J, with 19 bases between. Germline assignment: CDR1 LGHDT and CDR2 YNNKEL (reference sequence). CDR3 in amino acids: CASSPPAGTKGTEAFF. DNA for the CDR3: TGTGCCAGCAGCCCACCAGCCGGGACCAAGGGCACTGAAGCTTTCTTT.

CDR3 region: CASSFGLGYEQYF. In DNA form, the CDR3 reads TGTGCCAGCAGTTTCGGTTTGGGCTACGAGCAGTACTTC. The chain couples TRBV12-3 or TRBV12-4 to TRBJ2-7, with D unresolved. The CDR3 is made up of 13 amino acids. Trimming took 3 bases from V and 3 from J, leaving 9 bases between them.

This clonotype was observed a handful of times. This chain uses TRBV13 with TRBJ2-7; possibly TRBD2 for D (6 bases). Trimming removed 5 bases from V and 8 bases from J, with 13 bases in between. This CDR3 is built from 12 residues. In germline, CDR1 is PRHDT, CDR2 FYEKMQ (reference sequence). For the CDR3, the DNA is TGTGCCAGCAGCGCTGAGGAGGGGAAGCAGTACGTC. Its translation is CASSAEEGKQYV.

This clonotype was seen once. CDR3: CANKLREGLAVSDNEQFF. CDR3 in DNA: TGTGCCAACAAACTGCGGGAGGGCCTGGCTGTGTCCGACAATGAGCAGTTCTTC. The chain has TRBV13 and TRBJ2-1; 9 positions match TRBD2. Trimming cost V 10 bases and J 5 bases; bases outside gene matches: 21. In germline, CDR1 is PRHDT, CDR2 FYEKMQ (reference sequence). The CDR3 runs 18 residues.

This sequence joins TRBV29-1 and TRBJ2-1; 11 bases map to TRBD2. CDR3 length: 16 amino acids. The ends lost 3 bases at V and 6 bases at J; junction bases unmatched: 10. Germline V gene sequence: CDR1 SQVTM, CDR2 ANQGSEA. The CDR3 loop is CSVDPSLAGVGNEQFF. For the CDR3, the DNA is TGCAGCGTTGACCCCTCACTAGCGGGGGTCGGCAATGAGCAGTTCTTC.

This chain joins TRBV15 and TRBJ1-5; D is unclear. The CDR3 covers 15 residues. Looked up from germline, CDR1 is LNHNV and CDR2 is YYDKDF (reference sequence). The V end was cut by 0 bases, the J end by 0 bases, with 6 bases between. The CDR3 bases are TGTGCCACCAGCAGAGAGGCCCGTAGCAATCAGCCCCAGCATTTT. Translated, it gives CATSREARSNQPQHF.

The sample holds a few counts of this clonotype. CDR3 sequence reads: CASTHRGTSYNEQFF. CDR3 in DNA: TGTGCCAGCACCCACAGGGGGACTTCCTACAATGAGCAGTTCTTC. The gene calls are TRBV6-1 and TRBJ2-1, with 8 bases fitting TRBD1. Trimming cost V 7 bases and J 1 base; bases outside gene matches: 6. This CDR3 spans 15 amino acids. Germline lookup yields CDR1 MNHNS and CDR2 SASEGT.

The chain uses TRBV29-1 and TRBJ2-7, with no clear D. The CDR3 extends over 12 amino acids. Trimming shortened V by 7 bases and J by 3 bases, and 13 bases separated the two germline ends. Germline V gene data show CDR1 as SQVTM and CDR2 as ANQGSEA. The CDR3 spells CSALSRYYEQYF. The CDR3, as DNA: TGCAGCGCCCTATCGAGATACTACGAGCAGTACTTC.

The genes are TRBV11-2 and TRBJ2-7; D tentatively fits TRBD1 or TRBD2 (5 bases each). Germline loops: CDR1 SGHAT, CDR2 FQNNGV. This CDR3 comprises 16 residues. The V end lost 4 bases, the J end lost 2 bases, and 18 bases lay between the germline ends. The CDR3 DNA sequence: TGTGCCAGCAGCTGGGGGTGGTCGTCCTCCCCCTACGAGCAGTACTTC. This translates into CASSWGWSSSPYEQYF.

The rearrangement joins TRBV7-2 to TRBJ2-6, with unresolved D. CDR3 length: 15 residues. Trimming cost V 0 bases and J 1 base, with 4 bases left between them. The germline CDR1 and CDR2 sequences are SGHTA and FQGNSA. CDR3 loop: CASSLAASGANVLTF. CDR3 bases: TGTGCCAGCAGCTTAGCGGCTTCTGGGGCCAACGTCCTGACTTTC. Full variable domain (rest looked up from reference TRBV7-2 and TRBJ2-6): GAGVSQSPSNKVTEKGKDVELRCDPISGHTALYWYRQSLGQGLEFLIYFQGNSAPDKSGLPSDRFSAERTGGSVSTLTIQRTQQEDSAVYLCASSLAASGANVLTFGAGSRLTVL.

The sample holds a few counts of this clonotype. The CDR3 bases are TGTGCCAGCAGCTTAAGTAGTAATGAGCAGTTCTTC. This translates into CASSLSSNEQFF. The gene calls are TRBV11-3 and TRBJ2-1, with D unresolved. Trimming took off 2 bases at V and 7 bases at J, with 6 bases between the two ends. Germline CDR1 reads SGHNT; CDR2 reads YENEEA. This CDR3 has 12 amino acids. The complete variable domain, with remaining parts taken from reference TRBV11-3 and TRBJ2-1, reads EAGVVQSPRYKIIEKKQPVAFWCNPISGHNTLYWYLQNLGQGPELLIRYENEEAVDDSQLPKDRFSAERLKGVDSTLKIQPAELGDSAVYLCASSLSSNEQFFGPGTRLTVL.

V usage is TRBV7-9 and J usage is TRBJ2-7, with 9 positions matching TRBD1. Germline V gene lookup returns CDR1 SEHNR and CDR2 FQNEAQ (reference sequence). The CDR3 has 15 amino acids. Trimming at V came to 4 bases and at J to 3 bases, leaving 7 bases not matched to a gene. The CDR3 protein is CASSSQLGQGYEQYF. The CDR3 DNA follows: TGTGCCAGCAGCTCCCAACTGGGACAGGGCTACGAGCAGTACTTC.

The chain links TRBV20-1 to TRBJ1-2, with 8 positions matching TRBD1. Germline V gene data show CDR1 as DFQATT and CDR2 as SNEGSKA (reference sequence). V lost 7 bases, J lost 4 bases, and 8 bases stayed unmatched. This CDR3 comprises 13 residues. CDR3 region: CSVPDRETYGYTF. CDR3 in DNA: TGCAGTGTTCCGGACAGGGAGACCTATGGCTACACCTTC.

The V call is TRBV10-1, the J call TRBJ1-1; D is ambiguous. Trimming shortened V by 5 bases and J by 3 bases, and 19 bases separated the two germline ends. The CDR3 spans 16 residues. CDR1 is WNHNN, CDR2 SYGVQD, per germline (reference sequence). The CDR3 sequence is CASSHRVGPLDTEAFF. The CDR3, as DNA: TGCGCCAGCAGTCACCGGGTGGGCCCTCTGGACACTGAAGCTTTCTTT.

The rearrangement joins TRBV10-3 to TRBJ1-3; TRBD1 aligns across 9 bases. From germline, CDR1 is ENHRY and CDR2 SYGVKD. With 4 bases clipped from V and 0 bases from J, the junction kept 7 bases outside the gene matches. This CDR3 is 17 amino acids long. This CDR3 is CAISAPGTGNSGNTIYF. DNA for the CDR3: TGTGCCATCAGTGCTCCTGGGACAGGGAACTCTGGAAACACCATATATTTT.

The chain couples TRBV11-3 to TRBJ1-5, with 8 bases identical to TRBD1. The V gene's germline CDR1 is SGHNT and CDR2 YENEEA. V dropped 7 bases and J dropped 2; count of bases not matched to a gene: 4. This CDR3 region has 14 residues. CDR3 sequence reads: CASTSGGGNQPQHF. The CDR3 DNA reads TGTGCCAGCACTTCAGGGGGCGGCAATCAGCCCCAGCATTTT.

This rearrangement joins TRBV11-1 to TRBJ2-5; D uncertain. Trimming stripped 2 bases from V and 1 base from J, with 8 bases between. CDR1 SGHAT and CDR2 FQDESV come from the germline V gene (reference sequence). The CDR3 extends over 14 amino acids. This chain's CDR3 is CASSLQRAQETQYF. For the CDR3, the DNA is TGTGCCAGCAGCTTACAGCGCGCCCAAGAGACCCAGTACTTC.

The CDR3 region is CASRQRGTGELFF. The DNA of the CDR3 is TGTGCCAGCAGGCAGCGCGGCACCGGGGAGCTGTTTTTT. The chain carries TRBV2 and TRBJ2-2; D unresolved. This CDR3 region has 13 residues. Deletions cut 6 bases from V and 4 bases from J, with 9 bases between. Germline V gene lookup returns CDR1 SNHLY and CDR2 FYNNEI.

This clonotype has just one count. This rearrangement joins TRBV28 to TRBJ2-7; D is perhaps TRBD1 (6 bases). CDR3 length: 15 residues. Germline assignment: CDR1 MDHEN and CDR2 SYDVKM. V gave up 3 bases and J gave up 1 base, with 13 bases separating them. The DNA of the CDR3 is TGTGCCAGCAGTTTCCTATCTACAGGGTCCTACGAGCAGTACTTC. Its translation: CASSFLSTGSYEQYF. The complete variable domain, with remaining parts taken from reference TRBV28 and TRBJ2-7, reads DVKVTQSSRYLVKRTGEKVFLECVQDMDHENMFWYRQDPGLGLRLIYFSYDVKMKEKGDIPEGYSVSREKKERFSLILESASTNQTSMYLCASSFLSTGSYEQYFGPGTRLTVT.

V and J are TRBV29-1 and TRBJ1-1, with 10 bases aligning to TRBD1. Per germline, CDR1 SQVTM and CDR2 ANQGSEA. The V gene end was trimmed by 3 bases and the J gene end by 1 base; junction bases not matched to a gene: 5. The CDR3 runs to 15 residues. CDR3 region: CSVDQDRGENTEAFF. CDR3 in DNA: TGCAGCGTTGATCAGGACAGGGGGGAGAACACTGAAGCTTTCTTT.

The rearrangement joins TRBV28 to TRBJ2-1, with 8 bases that match TRBD2. The CDR3 is made up of 15 amino acids. Trimming cost V 7 bases and J 7 bases; bases outside gene matches: 12. The germline V gene encodes CDR1 MDHEN and CDR2 SYDVKM. CDR3 region: CASNPGAGAGNEQFF. The DNA of the CDR3 is TGTGCCAGCAATCCCGGAGCGGGAGCTGGGAATGAGCAGTTCTTC.

The chain has TRBV10-3 and TRBJ1-1, with 7 bases that match TRBD1. Germline CDR1 and CDR2: ENHRY and SYGVKD. The trim removed 9 bases at V and 0 bases at J, leaving 1 base unmatched. The CDR3 contains 12 residues. The CDR3 region has the DNA TGTGCCATACAGGGGCTGAACACTGAAGCTTTCTTT. Protein product: CAIQGLNTEAFF.

The chain links TRBV5-1 to TRBJ1-5; D remains ambiguous. CDR3 size: 15 residues. Per the germline V gene, CDR1 is SGHRS and CDR2 is YFSETQ. V shed 0 bases and J shed 1 base, with 8 bases lying between them. The CDR3 here is CASSLDGESNQPQHF. In DNA, the CDR3 is TGCGCCAGCAGCTTGGATGGGGAGAGCAATCAGCCCCAGCATTTT.